The 11 T cell receptor beta chains in this list originate from one sample, sequenced in a study of tumor-infiltrating lymphocytes in oesophageal squamous cell carcinoma. TCRdb fed the PCR reads into MiXCR, producing one record per CDR3 protein. The table lists roughly 14,000 distinct CDR3 sequences, around 47% of them singletons. The sample consisted of blood. The source of these receptors is a male donor with esophageal squamous cell carcinoma.

This clonotype is categorized as medium-sized. The genes are TRBV7-9 and TRBJ2-6; D not certain. The V end was cut by 1 base, the J end by 3 bases, with 4 bases between. CDR1 and CDR2 from the germline V gene are SEHNR and FQNEAQ (reference sequence). This CDR3 is built from 14 residues. The chain's CDR3 is CASSLGFGANVLTF. CDR3 nucleotide sequence: TGTGCCAGCAGCTTAGGTTTTGGGGCCAACGTCCTGACTTTC.

This chain connects TRBV5-1 to TRBJ2-3, with 14 nucleotides matching TRBD2. J lost 2 bases, V lost 3 bases, and 2 bases had no gene match. Germline CDR1 is SGHRS and CDR2 is YFSETQ. The CDR3 runs to 16 residues. CDR3 residues: CASSSGLAGVTDTQYF. The CDR3 DNA is TGCGCCAGCAGCTCGGGACTAGCGGGGGTCACAGATACGCAGTATTTT.

The genes are TRBV11-3 and TRBJ2-1, with unresolved D. CDR1 is SGHNT, CDR2 YENEEA, per germline. The CDR3 extends over 16 amino acids. The V end lost 3 bases, the J end lost 5 bases, and 17 bases lay between the germline ends. CDR3 coding DNA: TGTGCCAGCAGCTTGCGCGTCGGGTTACGGCACAATGAGCAGTTCTTC. Amino acid sequence: CASSLRVGLRHNEQFF.

In the case of this clonotype: One end of the junction varies from germline; a read error may be responsible. V usage is TRBV6-6 and J usage is TRBJ2-7, with TRBD1 identical over 7 bases. The CDR3 runs 15 residues. Germline loops: CDR1 MNHNY, CDR2 SVGAGI (reference sequence). CDR3 region: CASSYWTGRFSPLHF. Written as DNA, the CDR3 is TGTGCCAGCAGTTACTGGACAGGAAGGTTCTCACCCCTCCACTTC.

The chain carries TRBV18 and TRBJ1-1; TRBD1 matches at 9 bases. Germline CDR1 reads KGHSH; CDR2 reads LQKENI. V lost 9 bases and J lost 5; bases outside the gene matches: 7. The CDR3 consists of 13 residues. The CDR3 spells CASTPGQGTEAFF. CDR3 nucleotides: TGTGCCAGTACGCCGGGACAGGGTACTGAAGCTTTCTTT.

V and J are TRBV7-3 and TRBJ2-6, with 8 nucleotides matching TRBD1. The J segment lost 4 bases and the V segment lost 5 bases, leaving 7 bases of the junction unmatched. Per germline, CDR1 SGHTA and CDR2 FQGTGA. The CDR3 sequence is 16 residues long. CDR3 region: CASSPQTGAGANVLTF. CDR3 nucleotides: TGTGCCAGCAGCCCTCAGACAGGGGCCGGGGCCAACGTCCTGACTTTC.

In its sample, this clonotype is medium-sized. J is TRBJ2-7 and V is TRBV11-3; 10 bases match TRBD2. There are 15 residues in the CDR3. Per germline, CDR1 SGHNT and CDR2 YENEEA. Trimming took 4 bases from V and 2 from J; bases not matched to a gene: 5. The CDR3 nucleotides are TGTGCCAGCAGCTCATTAGCGGGAGGAGCCTACGAGCAGTACTTC. It encodes CASSSLAGGAYEQYF.

This clonotype occurred many times. This chain connects TRBV2 to TRBJ1-1, with no clear D. V was clipped by 4 bases and J by 0 bases, with 9 bases between them. The CDR3 contains 14 residues. The V gene's germline CDR1 is SNHLY and CDR2 FYNNEI. CDR3 sequence (DNA): TGTGCCAGCAGTGCTGGACTTTTGAACACTGAAGCTTTCTTT. This sequence encodes CASSAGLLNTEAFF.

With respect to this clonotype: A much bigger clone sits one base away, suggesting this may be a read error. This rearrangement joins TRBV5-3 to TRBJ2-5; D uncertain. TRBV5-3 carries the ORF label, with uncertain function. The CDR3 is 13 amino acids. V lost 9 bases and J 5 bases, leaving 17 bases between the germline ends. DNA of the CDR3: TGTGCCATCAGCTTACAGTCGTTGGAGACCCAGTACTTC. It is translated as CAISLQSLETQYF.

This chain connects TRBV28 to TRBJ2-3; 8 nucleotides align to TRBD2. The V gene end was trimmed by 1 base and the J gene end by 0 bases; junction bases not matched to a gene: 3. The CDR3 is 16 amino acids. Germline lookup yields CDR1 MDHEN and CDR2 SYDVKM. In DNA, the CDR3 is TGTGCCAGCAGTTTATCAGTAGCGGGGAGCACAGATACGCAGTATTTT. Protein: CASSLSVAGSTDTQYF.

This clonotype was found many times. The junction departs from the called germline gene at one end, perhaps through a read error. The chain couples TRBV4-1 to TRBJ2-1; D is ambiguous. The CDR3 consists of 15 residues. Germline V gene sequence: CDR1 MGHRA, CDR2 YSYEKL. The CDR3 spells CASSQGLGKGIFMVF. CDR3 coding DNA: TGCGCCAGCAGCCAAGGCCTTGGGAAAGGGATTTTTATGGTCTTC.